This T cell receptor beta chain was recovered during a study of blood T cell repertoires in COVID-19. Study-level information: Acute and convalescent COVID-19 specimens originated in the United States, Italy and Spain. T cells, B-cell-depleted T cells, or PBMCs provided the cDNA or gDNA that served as material.

In the original processing: Reference gene primer amplification yielded estimated nucleated cell counts. Only in-frame clones appear in the TCRdb table, and some are missing; sequencing was by immunoSEQ multiplex PCR. V, J and clone size are taken as reported in that table, and D and trimming were inferred from the DNA itself. This sample carries some 94,000 clones, over 70% of them seen once, and the ten largest clones take more than 1%. V was clipped by 2 bases and J by 0 bases, with 8 bases between them. The CDR3 length is 15 residues. CDR1 is SGHTA and CDR2 is FQGNSA in the germline V gene. J is TRBJ1-5 and V is TRBV7-2, with D possibly being TRBD1 (6 bases). The clonotype originates from a human donor in a cohort sampled during active COVID-19. The specimen sequenced was peripheral blood. The chain's CDR3 is CASSLSTGSNQPQHF. The CDR3 region has the DNA TGTGCCAGCAGCTTATCGACAGGTAGCAATCAGCCCCAGCATTTT.